The 25 T cell receptor beta chains in this list originate from one sample, sequenced in a study of somatic mutations in cytotoxic T cells in rheumatoid arthritis. The method was immunoSEQ multiplex PCR; TCRdb's version includes in-frame clones alone and lacks a portion of them. The sample records 10,000 or so clones, around 82% being singletons. The sequencing input was CD8+ T cells sorted from blood. These receptors all stem from an adult with rheumatoid arthritis.

This chain connects TRBV28 to TRBJ1-2, with TRBD1 matching 7 bases. Trimming took 2 bases from V and 4 from J; bases not matched to a gene: 4. This CDR3 has 14 amino acids. Germline CDR1 MDHEN, CDR2 SYDVKM. In DNA form, the CDR3 reads TGTGCCAGCAGTTTAGTCCAGGGGGGCTATGGCTACACCTTC. This translates into CASSLVQGGYGYTF.

V usage is TRBV11-2 and J usage is TRBJ2-3; 10 nucleotides align to TRBD2. The CDR3 spans 18 residues. J was trimmed by 3 bases and V by 5 bases; bases with no gene match: 14. Germline V gene data show CDR1 as SGHAT and CDR2 as FQNNGV. The CDR3 protein is CASSPTILLAGATDTQYF. CDR3 DNA: TGTGCCAGCAGCCCCACAATCCTTCTAGCGGGGGCTACAGATACGCAGTATTTT.

The table lists this clone with a few counts. The rearrangement uses TRBV7-9 and TRBJ2-7; no definite D call. Trimming pared 0 bases from V and 1 base from J, leaving 4 bases between. Germline V gene sequence: CDR1 SEHNR, CDR2 FQNEAQ (reference sequence). The length of the CDR3 is 13 residues. CDR3 sequence: CASSLAESYEQYF. Written as DNA, the CDR3 is TGTGCCAGCAGCTTAGCGGAGTCCTACGAGCAGTACTTC. The complete variable domain, with remaining parts taken from reference TRBV7-9 and TRBJ2-7, reads DTGVSQNPRHKITKRGQNVTFRCDPISEHNRLYWYRQTLGQGPEFLTYFQNEAQLEKSRLLSDRFSAERPKGSFSTLEIQRTEQGDSAMYLCASSLAESYEQYFGPGTRLTVT.

V usage is TRBV15 and J usage is TRBJ1-1, with D hard to call. The V end lost 4 bases, the J end lost 6 bases, and 15 bases lay between the germline ends. Germline V gives CDR1 LNHNV, CDR2 YYDKDF (reference sequence). The CDR3 sequence is 14 residues long. CDR3 loop: CATSTRVGGSEAFF. The CDR3 coding sequence is TGTGCCACCAGCACAAGGGTTGGCGGGTCTGAAGCTTTCTTT.

This chain connects TRBV15 to TRBJ1-5; 7 nucleotides match TRBD1. The CDR3 has 15 amino acids. After removal of 4 bases from V and 7 bases from J, the junction contained 10 bases not matched to a gene. Germline V CDR1 and CDR2: LNHNV, YYDKDF (reference sequence). The CDR3 DNA follows: TGTGCCACCAGCAAAGACAGGGCGGGGATGCAGCCCCAGCATTTT. Protein product: CATSKDRAGMQPQHF.

V and J are TRBV7-9 and TRBJ2-7; TRBD2 matches at 13 bases. Germline V lookup: CDR1 SEHNR, CDR2 FQNEAQ (reference sequence). The CDR3 contains 17 residues. The ends lost 3 bases at V and 2 bases at J; junction bases unmatched: 7. DNA of the CDR3: TGTGCCAGCAGCTTCAAGACTAGCGGGGGGCAAGCCTACGAGCAGTACTTC. It specifies CASSFKTSGGQAYEQYF.

This rearrangement joins TRBV5-1 to TRBJ2-3; 7 nucleotides agree with TRBD1. Trimming removed 6 bases from V and 3 bases from J; junction bases left unmatched: 10. Per germline, CDR1 SGHRS and CDR2 YFSETQ. The CDR3 is made up of 15 amino acids. CDR3 residues: CASIEGAAATDTQYF. CDR3 nucleotides: TGCGCCAGCATCGAGGGGGCCGCTGCTACAGATACGCAGTATTTT.

J is TRBJ1-2 and V is TRBV6-5, with TRBD1 matching 8 bases. The CDR3 sequence is 15 residues long. The V gene end was trimmed by 4 bases and the J gene end by 4 bases; junction bases not matched to a gene: 8. Germline assignment: CDR1 MNHEY and CDR2 SVGAGI. The CDR3 region has the DNA TGTGCCAGCAGTTCGAGGACAGGGATCGCCTATGGCTACACCTTC. This codes for CASSSRTGIAYGYTF.

The CDR3 loop is CASSFRITAGGYTF. CDR3 bases: TGTGCCAGCAGTTTCCGAATCACAGCGGGAGGCTACACCTTC. The chain carries TRBV28 and TRBJ1-2, with no clear D. Trimming cost V 3 bases and J 8 bases, with 16 bases left between them. Germline V gene lookup returns CDR1 MDHEN and CDR2 SYDVKM. The CDR3 length is 14 residues.

The chain employs TRBV10-1 and TRBJ2-3, with D tentatively TRBD2 (7 bases). The CDR3 is 16 amino acids. The germline V gene encodes CDR1 WNHNN and CDR2 SYGVQD (reference sequence). The germline V and J ends were trimmed by 0 bases and 4 bases, with 14 bases remaining between them. CDR3 amino acids: CASSESWGGHSDTQYF. The CDR3 coding sequence is TGCGCCAGCAGTGAGTCGTGGGGGGGACATTCAGATACGCAGTATTTT.

CDR3 residues: CASSYSGGPSYEQYF. In DNA, the CDR3 is TGTGCCAGCAGTTACAGCGGGGGCCCTTCCTACGAGCAGTACTTC. The chain is built from TRBV27 and TRBJ2-7, with 8 bases that match TRBD2. The germline CDR1 and CDR2 sequences are MNHEY and SMNVEV (reference sequence). V was pared by 4 bases and J by 1 base, with 6 bases of the junction left unmatched. The CDR3 extends over 15 amino acids.

The rearrangement links TRBV19 to TRBJ2-5, with 11 bases aligning to TRBD2. CDR1 and CDR2 from the germline V gene are LNHDA and SQIVND (reference sequence). The trim removed 7 bases at V and 5 bases at J, leaving 9 bases unmatched. The CDR3 runs to 15 residues. CDR3 DNA sequence: TGTGCCAGTACCGATCTGACTAGCGGGGTGGAGACCCAGTACTTC. Its protein product is CASTDLTSGVETQYF.

The rearrangement links TRBV5-5 to TRBJ2-2; the D gene is possibly TRBD2 (6 bases). Germline CDR1 reads SGHKS; CDR2 reads YYEKEE (reference sequence). The CDR3 is made up of 14 amino acids. Trimming removed 0 bases at V and 6 bases at J, with 9 bases between. The CDR3 DNA sequence: TGTGCCAGCAGCTTGGGGGGGGTGGCCGGGGAGCTGTTTTTT. This encodes CASSLGGVAGELFF.

This chain connects TRBV5-6 to TRBJ1-2; D may be TRBD1 (6 bases). The CDR3 runs 14 residues. Looked up from germline, CDR1 is SGHDT and CDR2 is YYEEEE. Trimming stripped 0 bases from V and 3 bases from J, with 9 bases between. This chain's CDR3 is CASSLGSGDYGYTF. The CDR3 region has the DNA TGTGCCAGCAGCTTGGGCTCAGGGGACTATGGCTACACCTTC.

This chain uses TRBV15 with TRBJ2-7, with unresolved D. Germline CDR1 is LNHNV and CDR2 is YYDKDF (reference sequence). The CDR3 covers 16 residues. V lost 3 bases, J lost 3 bases, and 18 bases lay in between. CDR3 sequence: CATSSVLFGAYYEQYF. The CDR3 DNA follows: TGTGCCACCAGCAGCGTATTGTTCGGCGCATACTACGAGCAGTACTTC.

V and J are TRBV7-9 and TRBJ2-1, with a possible D match to TRBD2 (6 bases). The CDR3 covers 14 residues. V lost 3 bases and J lost 8, with 14 bases in between. In germline, CDR1 is SEHNR, CDR2 FQNEAQ (reference sequence). The CDR3 reads CASSFTGVGDEQFF. For the CDR3, the DNA is TGTGCCAGCAGCTTCACGGGAGTTGGGGATGAGCAGTTCTTC.

This chain uses TRBV7-9 with TRBJ1-1; D possibly corresponds to TRBD1 (5 bases). The CDR3 extends over 13 amino acids. Germline V gene data show CDR1 as SEHNR and CDR2 as FQNEAQ (reference sequence). Trimming stripped 4 bases from V and 5 bases from J, with 11 bases between. CDR3 nucleotide sequence: TGTGCCAGCAGCTACGCCGGGGGGACTGAAGCTTTCTTT. Encoded protein: CASSYAGGTEAFF.

This chain uses TRBV6-5 with TRBJ1-5; weak D call: TRBD1 (5 bases). Germline V gene lookup returns CDR1 MNHEY and CDR2 SVGAGI. Trimming took 7 bases from V and 2 from J, leaving 9 bases between them. There are 13 residues in the CDR3. The CDR3: CASTTGGNQPQHF. The CDR3 region has the DNA TGTGCCAGCACCACGGGGGGCAATCAGCCCCAGCATTTT.

The chain employs TRBV29-1 and TRBJ1-2; D is uncertain. Between the trimmed V and J ends, which lost 7 bases and 5 bases, there was a span of 11 bases. This CDR3 is built from 11 residues. Germline CDR1 is SQVTM and CDR2 is ANQGSEA. The CDR3: CSGRSAYGYTF. CDR3 bases: TGCAGCGGGAGATCTGCTTATGGCTACACCTTC.

V is TRBV7-3 and J is TRBJ2-3; 10 bases map to TRBD2. The length of the CDR3 is 15 residues. Trimming removed 5 bases from V and 2 bases from J; junction bases left unmatched: 4. Germline-derived CDR1 and CDR2 are SGHTA and FQGTGA. This chain's CDR3 is CASSVLAGATDTQYF. The CDR3, as DNA: TGTGCCAGCAGCGTCCTAGCGGGAGCCACAGATACGCAGTATTTT. The variable domain in full, with the rest retrieved from reference TRBV7-3 and TRBJ2-3, is GAGVSQTPSNKVTEKGKYVELRCDPISGHTALYWYRQSLGQGPEFLIYFQGTGAADDSGLPNDRFFAVRPEGSVSTLKIQRTERGDSAVYLCASSVLAGATDTQYFGPGTRLTVL.

The V and J genes are TRBV5-6 and TRBJ1-1; D is perhaps TRBD1 (5 bases). The V end lost 1 base, the J end lost 6 bases, and 10 bases lay between the germline ends. From germline, CDR1 is SGHDT and CDR2 YYEEEE. This CDR3 has 13 amino acids. The CDR3 nucleotides are TGTGCCAGCAGCTTGTGGGGGGGTGCTGAAGCTTTCTTT. It translates to CASSLWGGAEAFF.

The V call is TRBV7-6, the J call TRBJ2-7; D unclear. Germline V gene data show CDR1 as SGHVS and CDR2 as FNYEAQ. This CDR3 is 13 amino acids long. V lost 1 base, J lost 5 bases, and 9 bases lay in between. The CDR3 region has the DNA TGTGCCAGCAGCTTAGTCTGGAACAACGAGCAGTACTTC. This gives the protein CASSLVWNNEQYF.

The V call is TRBV13, the J call TRBJ2-7; D is possibly TRBD1 (6 bases). The CDR3 consists of 14 residues. Germline V gene lookup returns CDR1 PRHDT and CDR2 FYEKMQ (reference sequence). V shed 4 bases and J shed 2 bases, with 12 bases lying between them. The CDR3 loop reads CASSSTDRAYEQYF. For the CDR3, the DNA is TGTGCCAGCAGCTCCACGGACAGAGCCTACGAGCAGTACTTC.

This clone is termed large (0.1 to 1%). The rearrangement joins TRBV7-9 to TRBJ1-3, with D unclear. This CDR3 has 16 amino acids. Germline V gene data show CDR1 as SEHNR and CDR2 as FQNEAQ (reference sequence). V was cut by 1 base and J by 2 bases, with 12 bases left in between. CDR3 amino acids: CASSLESTAAGNTIYF. CDR3 in DNA: TGTGCCAGCAGCTTAGAATCGACGGCCGCTGGAAACACCATATATTTT.

CDR3 sequence reads: CASGPDSPYNEQFF. CDR3 DNA: TGTGCTAGTGGCCCAGACAGCCCCTACAATGAGCAGTTCTTC. The chain links TRBV12-5 to TRBJ2-1; tentatively, D is TRBD1 (5 bases). The germline gives CDR1 LGHNT, CDR2 FRNRAP. The germline V and J ends were trimmed by 6 bases and 2 bases, with 11 bases remaining between them. The CDR3 spans 14 residues.